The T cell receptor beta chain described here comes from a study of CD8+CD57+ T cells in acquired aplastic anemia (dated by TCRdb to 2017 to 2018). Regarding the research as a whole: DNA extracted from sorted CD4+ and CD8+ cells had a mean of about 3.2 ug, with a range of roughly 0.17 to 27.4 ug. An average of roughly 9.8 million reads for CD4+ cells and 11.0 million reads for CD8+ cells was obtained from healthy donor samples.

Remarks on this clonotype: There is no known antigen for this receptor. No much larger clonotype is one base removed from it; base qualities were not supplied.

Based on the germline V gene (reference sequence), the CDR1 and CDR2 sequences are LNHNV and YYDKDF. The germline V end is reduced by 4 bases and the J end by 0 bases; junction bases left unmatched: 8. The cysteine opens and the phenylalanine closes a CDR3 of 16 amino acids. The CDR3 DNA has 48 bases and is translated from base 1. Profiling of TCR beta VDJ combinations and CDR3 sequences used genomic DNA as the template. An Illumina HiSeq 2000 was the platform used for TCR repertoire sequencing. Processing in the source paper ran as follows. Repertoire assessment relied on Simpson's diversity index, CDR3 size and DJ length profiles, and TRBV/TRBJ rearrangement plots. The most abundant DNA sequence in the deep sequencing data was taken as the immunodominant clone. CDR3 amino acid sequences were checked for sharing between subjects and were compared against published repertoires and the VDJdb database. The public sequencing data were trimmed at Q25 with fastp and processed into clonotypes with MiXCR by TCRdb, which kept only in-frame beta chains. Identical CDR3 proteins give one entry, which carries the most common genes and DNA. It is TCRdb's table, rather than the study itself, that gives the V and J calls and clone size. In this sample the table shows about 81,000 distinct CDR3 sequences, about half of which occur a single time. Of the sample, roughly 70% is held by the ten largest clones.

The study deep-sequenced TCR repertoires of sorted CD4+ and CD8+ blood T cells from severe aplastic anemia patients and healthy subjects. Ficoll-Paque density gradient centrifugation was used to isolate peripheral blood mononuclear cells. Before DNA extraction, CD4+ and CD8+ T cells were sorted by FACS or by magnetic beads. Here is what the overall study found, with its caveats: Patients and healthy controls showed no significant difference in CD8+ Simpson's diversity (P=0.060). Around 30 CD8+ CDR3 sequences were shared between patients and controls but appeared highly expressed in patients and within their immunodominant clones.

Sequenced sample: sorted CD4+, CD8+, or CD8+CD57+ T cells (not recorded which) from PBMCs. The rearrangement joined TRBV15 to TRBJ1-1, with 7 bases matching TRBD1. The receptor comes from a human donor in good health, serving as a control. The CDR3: CATSTLTGSMNTEAFF. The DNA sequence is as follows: TGTGCCACCAGCACCCTGACAGGGAGTATGAACACTGAAGCTTTCTTT.